The entry that follows covers one T cell receptor beta chain sequence. Repertoires were generated with immunoSEQ multiplex PCR, while TCRdb's copy carries only in-frame clones and drops some. The sample carries some 530,000 clones, more than 85% recorded once. This CDR3 spans 14 amino acids. Germline-derived CDR1 and CDR2 are SQVTM and ANQGSEA. V lost 6 bases, J lost 8 bases, and 8 bases stayed unmatched. Adults between roughly 18 and 89 years of age took part from 24 US areas. This sample was included in a study of blood T cell repertoires in COVID-19. This receptor was identified in an older woman who had recovered from COVID-19. The sequencing input was PBMCs or T cells enriched from blood (not recorded which). The gene calls are TRBV29-1 and TRBJ1-4, with 11 nucleotides matching TRBD1. The DNA of the CDR3 is TGCAGCGTCGTCGGGACAGGGGGGATGGAAAAACTGTTTTTT. It yields the protein CSVVGTGGMEKLFF.